Shown below are 5 T cell receptor beta chains from a single sample sequenced in a study of identical twins. TCRdb re-derived calls from the 5' RACE reads in MiXCR, one entry per CDR3 protein. The sample contains 200,000 to 250,000 distinct CDR3 sequences, 6% to 7% of which appear only once. The data were also submitted as part of a second study, on T cells expressing NK-cell markers.

Input material: CD8+ T cells sorted from blood. These receptor sequences come from a woman between 18 and 30 years old in good health.

The chain carries TRBV6-2 or TRBV6-3 and TRBJ2-1, with D uncertain. Germline V CDR1 and CDR2: MNHEY, SVGEGT. V lost 0 bases and J 10 bases, leaving 7 bases between the germline ends. The CDR3 is 12 amino acids. The DNA for the CDR3 is TGTGCCAGCAGTTACTCGAGACCAGAGCAGTTCTTC. The encoded protein is CASSYSRPEQFF.

V gene TRBV29-1 combines with J gene TRBJ2-5; TRBD1 matches at 8 bases. The length of the CDR3 is 17 residues. In germline, CDR1 is SQVTM, CDR2 ANQGSEA. J was trimmed by 5 bases and V by 4 bases; bases with no gene match: 18. CDR3 in DNA: TGCAGCGTTGTTGACAGGGGAATGGGAGCTGGGGGCGAGACCCAGTACTTC. Protein: CSVVDRGMGAGGETQYF.

The table lists this clonotype with many counts. The V and J genes are TRBV20-1 and TRBJ2-7; no reliable D call. The CDR3 spans 15 residues. Germline CDR1 reads DFQATT; CDR2 reads SNEGSKA (reference sequence). Deletions cut 0 bases from V and 1 base from J, with 13 bases between. The DNA for the CDR3 is TGCAGTGCTAGAGATCTCGAGCAGGCGTCCTACGAGCAGTACTTC. It codes for CSARDLEQASYEQYF.

The chain carries TRBV11-2 and TRBJ2-5; TRBD2 aligns across 9 bases. The germline gives CDR1 SGHAT, CDR2 FQNNGV. J gave up 3 bases and V 5 bases, and 7 bases lay outside the gene matches. The CDR3 totals 15 residues. CDR3 sequence: CASSPLGLAEETQYF. The CDR3 DNA sequence: TGTGCCAGCAGCCCCCTGGGACTAGCTGAAGAGACCCAGTACTTC.

This clonotype was seen a few times. V usage is TRBV5-5 and J usage is TRBJ2-7, with TRBD2 as a possible D gene (6 bases). CDR1 SGHKS and CDR2 YYEKEE come from the germline V gene (reference sequence). CDR3 length equals 15 residues. Trimming cost V 0 bases and J 3 bases, with 13 bases left between them. This CDR3 reads CASSLAVSGRYEQYF. The CDR3 nucleotides read TGTGCCAGCAGCTTGGCCGTTAGCGGCCGCTACGAGCAGTACTTC.